A single sample gave rise to the 29 T cell receptor beta chains below, sequenced in a study of T cell responses to AZD1222 COVID-19 vaccine. Clones were read by immunoSEQ multiplex PCR, and TCRdb kept only the in-frame ones, dropping some. The table lists about 120,000 clones, around 88% of them singletons, with around 10% in the top ten. The material sequenced was peripheral blood, taken on day 0 of MenACWY control vaccination. The source of these receptors is an adult in good health.

The J gene is TRBJ2-7, the V gene TRBV5-5, with D perhaps TRBD1 or TRBD2 (5 bases each). Germline lookup yields CDR1 SGHKS and CDR2 YYEKEE (reference sequence). The CDR3 sequence is 13 residues long. Trimming took off 3 bases at V and 5 bases at J, with 12 bases between the two ends. The CDR3: CASSSGAHDEQYF. CDR3 nucleotide sequence: TGTGCCAGCAGCTCCGGGGCTCACGACGAGCAGTACTTC. The complete variable domain, with remaining parts taken from reference TRBV5-5 and TRBJ2-7, reads DAGVTQSPTHLIKTRGQQVTLRCSPISGHKSVSWYQQVLGQGPQFIFQYYEKEERGRGNFPDRFSARQFPNYSSELNVNALLLGDSALYLCASSSGAHDEQYFGPGTRLTVT.

The chain combines TRBV20-1 with TRBJ2-7, with 9 bases that match TRBD1. CDR1 and CDR2 (germline): DFQATT, SNEGSKA (reference sequence). The CDR3 covers 15 residues. J was trimmed by 4 bases and V by 3 bases; bases with no gene match: 10. CDR3 sequence reads: CSASDAGTGNYEQYF. CDR3 nucleotides: TGCAGTGCTAGTGATGCCGGGACAGGGAATTACGAGCAGTACTTC.

J is TRBJ2-1 and V is TRBV11-3; tentative D call: TRBD2 (5 bases). The V end was cut by 2 bases, the J end by 3 bases, with 8 bases between. The CDR3 is 14 amino acids. The germline gives CDR1 SGHNT, CDR2 YENEEA. As DNA, the CDR3 is TGTGCCAGCAGCTTACAAGGACTCTACAATGAGCAGTTCTTC. This sequence encodes CASSLQGLYNEQFF.

The genes are TRBV7-2 and TRBJ2-7, with D possibly matching TRBD1 (7 bases). The CDR3 is 12 amino acids. Germline V lookup: CDR1 SGHTA, CDR2 FQGNSA. V shed 8 bases and J shed 4 bases, with 12 bases lying between them. Here the CDR3 DNA reads TGTGCCAGCGGCAGGGGGGTTTACGAGCAGTACTTC. It codes for CASGRGVYEQYF.

V usage is TRBV29-1 and J usage is TRBJ2-5, with a weak D call TRBD1 (5 bases). The CDR3 covers 13 residues. Trimming stripped 6 bases from V and 1 base from J, with 12 bases between. CDR1 is SQVTM and CDR2 is ANQGSEA in the germline V gene. The CDR3 DNA reads as TGCAGCGTGCGACAGCTACTCCAAGAGACCCAGTACTTC. It codes for CSVRQLLQETQYF.

This clone was seen a handful of times. The identical CDR3 is also encoded by other nucleotide sequences in the sample. This rearrangement joins TRBV11-3 to TRBJ1-1; D possibly corresponds to TRBD1 (5 bases). Germline CDR1 SGHNT, CDR2 YENEEA. The V and J ends lost 5 bases and 8 bases respectively, with 9 bases between them. This CDR3 has 11 amino acids. The CDR3 protein is CASSLRGEAFF. The CDR3 nucleotides read TGTGCCAGCAGCCTACGGGGGGAAGCTTTCTTT.

The V gene is TRBV9, the J gene TRBJ2-3; D gene unclear. This CDR3 comprises 15 residues. V was trimmed by 3 bases and J by 0 bases, leaving 11 bases between them. Germline CDR1 and CDR2: SGDLS and YYNGEE. Here the CDR3 reads CASSAPPASTDTQYF. The CDR3 coding sequence is TGTGCCAGCAGCGCACCCCCGGCTAGCACAGATACGCAGTATTTT. Variable domain in full (rest from reference TRBV9 and TRBJ2-3): DSGVTQTPKHLITATGQRVTLRCSPRSGDLSVYWYQQSLDQGLQFLIQYYNGEERAKGNILERFSAQQFPDLHSELNLSSLELGDSALYFCASSAPPASTDTQYFGPGTRLTVL.

The CDR3 coding sequence is TGTGCCAGCACTAACAGGGGGCAAGAGACCCAGTACTTC. Amino acid sequence: CASTNRGQETQYF. The chain joins TRBV2 to TRBJ2-5; 8 bases are a match to TRBD1. CDR3 size: 13 residues. Germline CDR1 reads SNHLY; CDR2 reads FYNNEI. V was pared by 7 bases and J by 2 bases, with 3 bases of the junction left unmatched.

The genes are TRBV5-1 and TRBJ1-5; D uncertain. CDR1 is SGHRS, CDR2 YFSETQ, per germline. The V gene lost 0 bases and the J gene lost 3 bases, with 10 bases spanning the gap. CDR3 length equals 15 residues. The CDR3: CASSLEGSNNQPQHF. The CDR3 DNA reads as TGCGCCAGCAGCTTGGAGGGCAGTAACAATCAGCCCCAGCATTTT.

About this clone: The sample holds other DNA sequences that translate to the same CDR3. The V gene is TRBV30, the J gene TRBJ1-5; D may be TRBD1 (6 bases). Trimming cost V 2 bases and J 0 bases, with 8 bases left between them. Looked up from germline, CDR1 is GTSNPN and CDR2 is SVGIG (reference sequence). The CDR3 consists of 14 residues. The CDR3: CAWSRGNSNQPQHF. In nucleotides, the CDR3 is TGTGCCTGGAGTAGGGGGAATAGCAATCAGCCCCAGCATTTT.

This chain uses TRBV5-8 with TRBJ1-1; TRBD1 is a possible D gene (5 bases). Germline-derived CDR1 and CDR2 are SGHTS and YDEGEE. V shed 6 bases and J shed 0 bases, with 15 bases lying between them. This CDR3 spans 15 amino acids. Here the CDR3 reads CASNGGAGMNTEAFF. CDR3 nucleotide sequence: TGTGCCAGCAATGGCGGGGCAGGGATGAACACTGAAGCTTTCTTT.

V usage is TRBV9 and J usage is TRBJ2-5; weak D call: TRBD2 (5 bases). Deletions cut 0 bases from V and 0 bases from J, with 9 bases between. Looked up from germline, CDR1 is SGDLS and CDR2 is YYNGEE. This CDR3 spans 15 amino acids. The CDR3 sequence is CASSVVAADQETQYF. CDR3 sequence (DNA): TGTGCCAGCAGCGTAGTTGCAGCGGACCAAGAGACCCAGTACTTC.

The chain uses TRBV9 and TRBJ2-1; D might be TRBD2 (6 bases). V lost 0 bases, J lost 8 bases, and 24 bases lay in between. This CDR3 is built from 18 residues. Germline CDR1 reads SGDLS; CDR2 reads YYNGEE. The CDR3 DNA is TGTGCCAGCAGCGTAGCTCCCCATGAGGTTGGGGGGTCCCATGAGCAGTTCTTC. Its translation: CASSVAPHEVGGSHEQFF.

The rearrangement joins TRBV13 to TRBJ1-4; D is uncertain. Germline V gene data show CDR1 as PRHDT and CDR2 as FYEKMQ (reference sequence). CDR3 length: 13 residues. V was clipped by 2 bases and J by 4 bases, with 5 bases between them. CDR3 nucleotide sequence: TGTGCCAGCAGCTTACAGAATAATGAAAAACTGTTTTTT. This translates into CASSLQNNEKLFF.

This chain joins TRBV4-2 and TRBJ2-3; 9 bases align to TRBD2. Per germline, CDR1 LGHNA and CDR2 YNFKEQ. The V segment lost 4 bases and the J segment 2 bases; nucleotides outside the gene matches: 13. The CDR3 sequence is 18 residues long. In nucleotides, the CDR3 is TGTGCCAGCAGCCCAAGACACGGAGCTAGCGGGGTCACAGATACGCAGTATTTT. Protein sequence: CASSPRHGASGVTDTQYF.

The chain is built from TRBV7-9 and TRBJ1-4; D is perhaps TRBD1 (6 bases). In germline, CDR1 is SEHNR, CDR2 FQNEAQ (reference sequence). V was shortened by 5 bases and J by 0 bases, with 13 bases between the two germline ends. CDR3 length equals 16 residues. As DNA, the CDR3 is TGTGCCAGCAGCCCAGGACAGCCTGCAACTAATGAAAAACTGTTTTTT. This sequence encodes CASSPGQPATNEKLFF.

Only one count was recorded for this clone. The CDR3 region has the DNA TGTGCCAGCAGTCGGAATAGCGGTCGCTCCTACAATGAGCAGTTCTTC. Its protein product is CASSRNSGRSYNEQFF. The rearrangement uses TRBV11-2 and TRBJ2-1, with D perhaps matching TRBD2 (6 bases). The CDR3 has 16 amino acids. The V gene's germline CDR1 is SGHAT and CDR2 FQNNGV. V was clipped by 6 bases and J by 0 bases, with 15 bases between them.

V usage is TRBV7-8 and J usage is TRBJ2-7; D perhaps matches TRBD2 (9 bases). Germline V gene sequence: CDR1 SGHVS, CDR2 FQNEAQ. The CDR3 runs 22 residues. V lost 2 bases, J lost 1 base, and 33 bases lay in between. This CDR3 reads CASSLYQSTGGTSTGGSYEQYF. The CDR3 region has the DNA TGTGCCAGCAGCTTATATCAGTCGACGGGAGGGACTAGCACAGGGGGATCCTACGAGCAGTACTTC.

The chain combines TRBV6-2 or TRBV6-3 with TRBJ2-7; 8 positions agree with TRBD1. The trim removed 5 bases at V and 3 bases at J, leaving 6 bases unmatched. Germline CDR1 reads MNHEY; CDR2 reads SVGEGT. This CDR3 spans 14 amino acids. In DNA form, the CDR3 reads TGTGCCAGCAGTACAGGGGGACGCAGCTACGAGCAGTACTTC. This gives the protein CASSTGGRSYEQYF.

In the case of this clone: Its ends do not fully match the called genes, so a read error is possible. The V and J genes are TRBV4-3 and TRBJ1-1; 7 bases fit TRBD1. This CDR3 comprises 12 residues. Germline-derived CDR1 and CDR2 are LGHNA and YSLEER. Written as DNA, the CDR3 is TGCGCCAGCAGCCGGGACAGAGAGCCGTTGTTGTTT. Amino acids: CASSRDREPLLF.

The CDR3 reads CASSSRTGNSPLHF. CDR3 nucleotides: TGTGCCAGCAGTTCAAGGACCGGTAATTCACCCCTCCACTTT. The chain carries TRBV6-5 and TRBJ1-6, with D hard to call. The CDR3 has 14 residues. Trimming removed 4 bases at V and 6 bases at J, with 10 bases between. Germline CDR1 MNHEY, CDR2 SVGAGI.

The rearrangement joins TRBV5-8 to TRBJ2-2; D is undetermined. Per the germline V gene, CDR1 is SGHTS and CDR2 is YDEGEE. The CDR3 spans 12 residues. Between the trimmed V and J ends, which lost 4 bases and 3 bases, there was a span of 4 bases. The chain's CDR3 is CASSPDTGELFF. The CDR3, as DNA: TGTGCCAGCAGCCCTGACACCGGGGAGCTGTTTTTT. Variable domain in full (rest from reference TRBV5-8 and TRBJ2-2): EAGVTQSPTHLIKTRGQQATLRCSPISGHTSVYWYQQALGLGLQFLLWYDEGEERNRGNFPPRFSGRQFPNYSSELNVNALELEDSALYLCASSPDTGELFFGEGSRLTVL.

This clone has just one count. J is TRBJ1-6 and V is TRBV4-1; 9 bases align to TRBD1. The CDR3 sequence is 15 residues long. V gave up 3 bases and J gave up 10 bases; unmatched junction bases: 7. CDR1 and CDR2 from the germline V gene are MGHRA and YSYEKL. CDR3 bases: TGCGCCAGCAGCCACCCGGGACAGGGATTGTCACCCCTCCACTTT. Protein product: CASSHPGQGLSPLHF.

The rearrangement joins TRBV7-8 to TRBJ1-2, with 10 bases aligning to TRBD1. This CDR3 comprises 14 residues. V lost 0 bases and J lost 7; bases outside the gene matches: 2. Germline loops: CDR1 SGHVS, CDR2 FQNEAQ. The DNA of the CDR3 is TGTGCCAGCAGCTTAGCGACAGGGGGCTCTGGCTACACCTTC. Translation: CASSLATGGSGYTF.

This chain uses TRBV6-1 with TRBJ1-2; D is uncertain. The CDR3 is 14 amino acids. Germline V gives CDR1 MNHNS, CDR2 SASEGT. The ends were cut back, 2 bases at V and 4 bases at J, with 11 bases in the middle. The CDR3 nucleotides read TGTGCCAGCAGTGAACAGGCCCCTTTCTATGGCTACACCTTC. It specifies CASSEQAPFYGYTF.

The chain combines TRBV10-3 with TRBJ2-7, with TRBD2 matching 9 bases. CDR3 length: 17 residues. The junction had 16 bases not matched to a gene; V was cut back by 7 bases and J by 3 bases. CDR1 ENHRY and CDR2 SYGVKD come from the germline V gene. The CDR3 sequence: CAIIPNSWTSEDYEQYF. The CDR3 nucleotides read TGTGCCATCATCCCGAATTCTTGGACTAGCGAGGACTACGAGCAGTACTTC.

This clone was seen a single time. V gene TRBV7-8 combines with J gene TRBJ2-7, with 7 bases fitting TRBD2. Looked up from germline, CDR1 is SGHVS and CDR2 is FQNEAQ. Losses at the gene ends were 2 bases for V and 6 bases for J; bases not matched to a gene: 4. The length of the CDR3 is 13 residues. Written as DNA, the CDR3 is TGTGCCAGCAGCTTAAGGCGGGAGAGCGAGCAGTACTTC. Protein sequence: CASSLRRESEQYF.

The sample holds one count of this clone. The gene calls are TRBV30 and TRBJ2-7; D gene ambiguous. From germline, CDR1 is GTSNPN and CDR2 SVGIG (reference sequence). The length of the CDR3 is 11 residues. Trimming removed 0 bases from V and 6 bases from J, with 6 bases in between. CDR3 protein: CAWSVLAEQYF. CDR3 sequence (DNA): TGTGCCTGGAGTGTACTTGCCGAGCAGTACTTC. The full variable domain, in which reference TRBV30 and TRBJ2-7 provide the parts outside the CDR3, is SQTIHQWPATLVQPVGSPLSLECTVEGTSNPNLYWYRQAAGRGLQLLFYSVGIGQISSEVPQNLSASRPQDRQFILSSKKLLLSDSGFYLCAWSVLAEQYFGPGTRLTVT.

V usage is TRBV7-2 and J usage is TRBJ2-1; 13 bases fit TRBD2. The CDR3 consists of 15 residues. The germline V gene encodes CDR1 SGHTA and CDR2 FQGNSA. The junction had 4 bases not matched to a gene; V was cut back by 5 bases and J by 6 bases. The CDR3 protein is CASSPRLAGGNEQFF. The CDR3 region has the DNA TGTGCCAGCAGCCCCCGACTAGCGGGAGGCAATGAGCAGTTCTTC.